The 14 T cell receptor beta chains below all came from one sample that was sequenced in a study of post-analysis software for immune sequencing data. Unique molecular identifiers were present in the TCR beta cDNA libraries. Each CDR3 protein gets one entry after TCRdb re-called the PCR reads with MiXCR. The sample consists of about 160,000 distinct CDR3 sequences, 35% to 40% of them appearing once. The material was blood, obtained after autologous hematopoietic stem cell transplantation. These receptors were obtained from a girl aged 5-17 years with multiple sclerosis.

This clonotype showed up just a few times. The rearrangement uses TRBV6-1 and TRBJ2-3; the D gene is possibly TRBD2 (6 bases). Trimming pared 0 bases from V and 5 bases from J, leaving 15 bases between. The CDR3 contains 16 residues. Germline values: CDR1 MNHNS, CDR2 SASEGT. As DNA, the CDR3 is TGTGCCAGCAGTGAAGCACCTAGCGCCCCGGGAGATACGCAGTATTTT. It translates to CASSEAPSAPGDTQYF.

This clonotype showed up just once. This chain uses TRBV4-3 with TRBJ2-3; weak D call: TRBD2 (6 bases). The CDR3 runs 18 residues. V dropped 0 bases and J dropped 6 bases, with 22 bases sitting between them. The germline CDR1 and CDR2 sequences are LGHNA and YSLEER. CDR3 sequence (DNA): TGCGCCAGCAGCCAAGATCCCCTAGCGTCGAGGGTATCGGATACGCAGTATTTT. Translated, it gives CASSQDPLASRVSDTQYF.

In the case of this clonotype: One end of the junction does not line up with germline, which may come from a read error. V and J are TRBV7-7 and TRBJ2-5; maybe TRBD1 (6 bases). Germline loops: CDR1 SSHAT, CDR2 FNYEAQ (reference sequence). This CDR3 is built from 14 residues. CDR3 in amino acids: CASSPGQFQETQYF. The CDR3 DNA reads as TGTGCTAGCAGCCCCGGACAGTTTCAAGAGACCCAGTACTTC.

This clonotype appeared once. The gene calls are TRBV11-3 and TRBJ2-5; D is unresolved. Germline V gene sequence: CDR1 SGHNT, CDR2 YENEEA. The CDR3 covers 15 residues. Trimming removed 0 bases at V and 2 bases at J, with 10 bases between. The DNA for the CDR3 is TGTGCCAGCAGCTTAGACACGAGTCGACAAGAGACCCAGTACTTC. It encodes CASSLDTSRQETQYF.

This chain connects TRBV9 to TRBJ1-4; TRBD1 matches 8 bases. The CDR3 has 16 amino acids. Per germline, CDR1 SGDLS and CDR2 YYNGEE. V dropped 3 bases and J dropped 3; count of bases not matched to a gene: 7. DNA of the CDR3: TGTGCCAGCAGCGCAGGACAGGGTGGACCTAATGAAAAACTGTTTTTT. Residues: CASSAGQGGPNEKLFF.

The V and J genes are TRBV7-8 and TRBJ2-5; D gene unclear. The CDR3 sequence is 13 residues long. Per the germline V gene, CDR1 is SGHVS and CDR2 is FQNEAQ. The V and J ends lost 3 bases and 2 bases respectively, with 7 bases between them. The CDR3 DNA follows: TGTGCCAGCAGCTTTTGGGTTCAAGAGACCCAGTACTTC. This gives the protein CASSFWVQETQYF.

The chain employs TRBV20-1 and TRBJ2-7; D is tentatively TRBD1 or TRBD2 (5 bases each). V was trimmed by 4 bases and J by 6 bases, leaving 19 bases between them. Germline CDR1 reads DFQATT; CDR2 reads SNEGSKA (reference sequence). The CDR3 runs to 14 residues. Written as DNA, the CDR3 is TGCAGTGCTAACCCCCTAGGGGCCGGGGTCGAGCAGTACTTC. Translated, it gives CSANPLGAGVEQYF.

A word on this clonotype: It may be a read error: a sequence one base away is much more abundant. V usage is TRBV5-8 and J usage is TRBJ2-1; the D is unclear. The J call could be wrong; TRBJ2-7 is a better fit for the DNA end. The CDR3 is made up of 15 amino acids. Germline V CDR1 and CDR2: SGHTS, YDEGEE. The CDR3 loop is CASSLGWLGYNEQYF. The DNA of the CDR3 is TGTGCCAGCAGCTTGGGCTGGTTGGGTTACAATGAGCAGTACTTC.

This clonotype was detected many times. V gene TRBV28 combines with J gene TRBJ2-7, with 12 bases identical to TRBD1. The J segment lost 7 bases and the V segment lost 5 bases, leaving 9 bases of the junction unmatched. The germline CDR1 and CDR2 sequences are MDHEN and SYDVKM. This CDR3 has 15 amino acids. CDR3 nucleotides: TGTGCCAGCAGTCCACCGGGACAGGGGGCGAGGGAGCAGTACTTC. It translates to CASSPPGQGAREQYF.

This chain uses TRBV7-2 with TRBJ1-5; 9 nucleotides match TRBD1. Germline V CDR1 and CDR2: SGHTA, FQGNSA. Trimming removed 5 bases from V and 2 bases from J; junction bases left unmatched: 7. CDR3 size: 16 residues. CDR3: CASSPTGQGRNQPQHF. Here the CDR3 DNA reads TGTGCCAGCAGCCCCACGGGACAGGGCCGCAATCAGCCCCAGCATTTT.

V is TRBV4-1 and J is TRBJ1-5, with 7 bases identical to TRBD1. This CDR3 spans 16 amino acids. CDR1 and CDR2 (germline): MGHRA, YSYEKL. V shed 4 bases, J shed 3 bases, and the junction held 9 bases outside the gene matches. In nucleotides, the CDR3 is TGCGCCAGCAGCCCCGCGACAGGGCAGGACAATCAGCCCCAGCATTTT. This sequence encodes CASSPATGQDNQPQHF.

The rearrangement uses TRBV12-3 or TRBV12-4 and TRBJ2-7, with 7 bases matching TRBD1. The CDR3 is 13 residues long. Germline trimming cut 3 bases from V and 5 bases from J; bases unmatched to any gene: 4. CDR3 amino acids: CASSFRQGDEQYF. Written as DNA, the CDR3 is TGTGCCAGCAGTTTCCGGCAGGGGGACGAGCAGTACTTC.

This clonotype was recorded a few times. This sequence joins TRBV27 and TRBJ2-2; D is ambiguous. The V gene's germline CDR1 is MNHEY and CDR2 SMNVEV (reference sequence). The V end was cut by 5 bases, the J end by 3 bases, with 4 bases between. The CDR3 extends over 12 amino acids. The CDR3 DNA reads TGTGCCAGCAGTGCCCACACCGGGGAGCTGTTTTTT. Its translation is CASSAHTGELFF.

Regarding this clonotype: One junction end does not reproduce the germline sequence, and a read error may be involved. The chain carries TRBV5-1 and TRBJ1-2; 8 bases line up with TRBD1. CDR3 length: 14 residues. Germline V gene sequence: CDR1 SGHRS, CDR2 YFSETQ. The chain's CDR3 is CAGSLTGANYGYTF. CDR3 sequence (DNA): TGCGCCGGCAGTTTGACAGGGGCTAACTATGGCTACACCTTC.